Listed here are 19 T cell receptor beta chains from one sample, sequenced in a study of radiation and T cells in renal cell carcinoma. Sequencing was performed with immunoSEQ multiplex PCR; in TCRdb, only in-frame clones are kept and a portion is missing. The sample gives some 95,000 clones, about 86% of which show up once; almost 8% is in the top ten. Time point meaning: baseline pretreatment blood. Treatment given: 15 Gy SBRT to primary tumor, nephrectomy 4 weeks later. Sequenced material: blood, taken from a patient whose treatment included radiotherapy and nephrectomy. The source of these receptors is a man aged 50 to 60 with renal cell carcinoma.

CDR3 residues: CSVGLRFHEQFF. As DNA, the CDR3 is TGCAGCGTGGGGTTAAGGTTTCATGAGCAGTTCTTC. This chain joins TRBV29-1 and TRBJ2-1, with D unclear. The V gene's germline CDR1 is SQVTM and CDR2 ANQGSEA. This CDR3 contains 12 residues. The V gene lost 6 bases and the J gene lost 8 bases, with 14 bases spanning the gap.

This chain joins TRBV29-1 and TRBJ1-2; 11 positions agree with TRBD1. Germline-derived CDR1 and CDR2 are SQVTM and ANQGSEA. V lost 0 bases to trimming and J lost 5 bases; unmatched junction nucleotides: 5. CDR3 length: 15 amino acids. The CDR3 region is CSVEDPGQGDYGYTF. CDR3 nucleotide sequence: TGCAGCGTTGAAGATCCGGGACAGGGGGATTATGGCTACACCTTC.

In this sample, this clone turned up a few times. The chain joins TRBV6-1 to TRBJ1-5, with D uncertain. Trimming left V 6 bases short and J 5 bases short, with 8 bases between. Germline CDR1 reads MNHNS; CDR2 reads SASEGT. The CDR3 sequence is 12 residues long. CDR3 DNA: TGTGCCAGCAGATATGGGGATCAGCCCCAGCATTTT. Translation gives CASRYGDQPQHF.

The V and J genes are TRBV7-2 and TRBJ2-7; TRBD1 aligns across 7 bases. V lost 7 bases to trimming and J lost 3 bases; unmatched junction nucleotides: 15. The CDR3 sequence is 16 residues long. The germline V gene encodes CDR1 SGHTA and CDR2 FQGNSA. The CDR3 spells CASIQGVGFSGYEQYF. The DNA of the CDR3 is TGTGCCAGCATCCAGGGGGTAGGTTTTTCTGGCTACGAGCAGTACTTC.

Comments on this clone: The junction does not match germline at one end; this may be a read error. The J gene is TRBJ1-2, the V gene TRBV5-1, with TRBD1 as a possible D gene (5 bases). Per germline, CDR1 SGHRS and CDR2 YFSETQ. CDR3 length equals 17 residues. The CDR3 loop reads CASRLLPGEVSNYGCTF. The DNA of the CDR3 is TGCGCCAGCAGGCTCCTCCCGGGGGAGGTGTCGAACTATGGCTGCACCTTC. Together with reference TRBV5-1 and TRBJ1-2, the CDR3 gives the full variable domain: KAGVTQTPRYLIKTRGQQVTLSCSPISGHRSVSWYQQTPGQGLQFLFEYFSETQRNKGNFPGRFSGRQFSNSRSEMNVSTLELGDSALYLCASRLLPGEVSNYGCTFGSGTRLTVV.

This chain links TRBV7-3 with TRBJ2-2, with D hard to call. V was pared by 4 bases and J by 3 bases, with 12 bases between. CDR3 size: 15 residues. Per germline, CDR1 SGHTA and CDR2 FQGTGA. CDR3 amino acids: CASSSRGADTGELFF. DNA for the CDR3: TGTGCCAGCAGCTCCAGAGGCGCCGACACCGGGGAGCTGTTTTTT.

This clone occurred a few times. The chain couples TRBV5-5 to TRBJ2-1, with 7 bases lining up with TRBD2. With V trimmed by 6 bases and J by 4 bases, 13 bases remained unmatched. This CDR3 contains 16 residues. The germline V gene has CDR1 SGHKS and CDR2 YYEKEE (reference sequence). CDR3 region: CASTSATGGLYNEQFF. DNA of the CDR3: TGTGCCAGCACCTCCGCAACGGGAGGACTATACAATGAGCAGTTCTTC.

This chain connects TRBV5-4 to TRBJ1-2, with D possibly TRBD1 on 5 matching bases. This CDR3 comprises 15 residues. Trimming took off 1 base at V and 4 bases at J, with 14 bases between the two ends. From germline, CDR1 is SGHNT and CDR2 YYREEE (reference sequence). CDR3 sequence (DNA): TGTGCCAGCAGCTTGTCAGGGCTCGACCGCTATGGCTACACCTTC. Its translation is CASSLSGLDRYGYTF. Full variable domain (remainder filled in from reference TRBV5-4 and TRBJ1-2): ETGVTQSPTHLIKTRGQQVTLRCSSQSGHNTVSWYQQALGQGPQFIFQYYREEENGRGNFPPRFSGLQFPNYSSELNVNALELDDSALYLCASSLSGLDRYGYTFGSGTRLTVV.

The chain combines TRBV6-5 with TRBJ2-3; the match to TRBD2 covers 9 bases. The CDR3 length is 13 residues. V lost 6 bases to trimming and J lost 4 bases; unmatched junction nucleotides: 2. Per germline, CDR1 MNHEY and CDR2 SVGAGI. CDR3 in amino acids: CASSKREADTQYF. The CDR3, as DNA: TGTGCCAGCAGCAAGCGGGAGGCAGATACGCAGTATTTT.

V gene TRBV6-5 combines with J gene TRBJ2-1; D unclear. V was shortened by 3 bases and J by 10 bases, with 7 bases between the two germline ends. The CDR3 has 11 residues. CDR1 and CDR2 from the germline V gene are MNHEY and SVGAGI. This chain's CDR3 is CASSYGMEQFF. The CDR3 nucleotides read TGTGCCAGCAGTTATGGTATGGAGCAGTTCTTC.

The rearrangement uses TRBV23-1 and TRBJ2-7, with 8 nucleotides matching TRBD1. TRBV23-1 is treated as an ORF (open reading frame) with a function not yet certain. The V gene end was trimmed by 1 base and the J gene end by 6 bases; junction bases not matched to a gene: 5. The length of the CDR3 is 14 residues. CDR3: CASSQLTGAREQYF. CDR3 sequence (DNA): TGCGCCAGCAGTCAATTGACAGGGGCCCGCGAGCAGTACTTC.

This clone was recorded a few times. The rearrangement uses TRBV7-9 and TRBJ2-7; TRBD1 agrees at 11 bases. This CDR3 has 16 residues. J lost 5 bases, V lost 5 bases, and 11 bases had no gene match. Germline assignment: CDR1 SEHNR and CDR2 FQNEAQ (reference sequence). CDR3 loop: CASSLNPGQGEHEQYF. DNA for the CDR3: TGTGCCAGCAGCCTAAACCCGGGACAGGGGGAGCACGAGCAGTACTTC.

J is TRBJ2-3 and V is TRBV18; 10 bases map to TRBD2. This CDR3 is 16 amino acids long. Trimming cost V 3 bases and J 6 bases; bases outside gene matches: 9. Looked up from germline, CDR1 is KGHSH and CDR2 is LQKENI. CDR3 in amino acids: CASSPTTLAGADTQYF. The CDR3 nucleotides read TGTGCCAGCTCACCGACAACTCTAGCGGGAGCTGATACGCAGTATTTT.

The J gene is TRBJ2-1, the V gene TRBV4-3; no clear D. The CDR3 is 13 residues long. The V end lost 2 bases, the J end lost 7 bases, and 9 bases lay between the germline ends. Germline values: CDR1 LGHNA, CDR2 YSLEER. The CDR3 DNA reads TGCGCCAGCAGCCAAACCAAAACGAATGAGCAGTTCTTC. Translated, it gives CASSQTKTNEQFF.

The chain employs TRBV5-1 and TRBJ1-1; D is possibly TRBD1 (5 bases). Trimming left V 1 base short and J 8 bases short, with 15 bases between. Germline-derived CDR1 and CDR2 are SGHRS and YFSETQ. CDR3 size: 14 residues. CDR3 amino acids: CASSLNIVGQEAFF. CDR3 sequence (DNA): TGCGCCAGCAGCTTGAATATTGTCGGACAAGAAGCTTTCTTT. The full variable domain, in which reference TRBV5-1 and TRBJ1-1 provide the parts outside the CDR3, is KAGVTQTPRYLIKTRGQQVTLSCSPISGHRSVSWYQQTPGQGLQFLFEYFSETQRNKGNFPGRFSGRQFSNSRSEMNVSTLELGDSALYLCASSLNIVGQEAFFGQGTRLTVV.

A few counts support this clone. The chain is built from TRBV28 and TRBJ2-5, with 10 bases matching TRBD2. The V and J ends lost 5 bases and 5 bases, in that order; junction bases with no gene match: 5. This CDR3 region has 14 residues. The germline V gene encodes CDR1 MDHEN and CDR2 SYDVKM. CDR3 amino acids: CASSTSGIWETQYF. Here the CDR3 DNA reads TGTGCCAGCAGTACTAGCGGGATTTGGGAGACCCAGTACTTC. Full variable domain (outside the CDR3, taken from reference TRBV28 and TRBJ2-5): DVKVTQSSRYLVKRTGEKVFLECVQDMDHENMFWYRQDPGLGLRLIYFSYDVKMKEKGDIPEGYSVSREKKERFSLILESASTNQTSMYLCASSTSGIWETQYFGPGTRLLVL.

The chain links TRBV5-1 to TRBJ2-5, with 7 nucleotides matching TRBD2. Germline CDR1 reads SGHRS; CDR2 reads YFSETQ. The CDR3 loop spans 15 amino acids. The J segment lost 1 base and the V segment lost 6 bases, leaving 9 bases of the junction unmatched. In DNA, the CDR3 is TGCGCCAGCACATATCTACTAGCGACCCAAGAGACCCAGTACTTC. Translated, it gives CASTYLLATQETQYF. Filled out from reference TRBV5-1 and TRBJ2-5, the complete variable domain reads KAGVTQTPRYLIKTRGQQVTLSCSPISGHRSVSWYQQTPGQGLQFLFEYFSETQRNKGNFPGRFSGRQFSNSRSEMNVSTLELGDSALYLCASTYLLATQETQYFGPGTRLLVL.

CDR3 nucleotide sequence: TGCGCCAGCAGCGGGAGGGGCTACGAGCAGTACTTC. Its protein product is CASSGRGYEQYF. The chain employs TRBV10-2 and TRBJ2-7; 8 nucleotides line up with TRBD2. V dropped 6 bases and J dropped 3; count of bases not matched to a gene: 1. CDR1 is WSHSY and CDR2 is SAAADI in the germline V gene. The CDR3 spans 12 residues.

The chain uses TRBV19 and TRBJ1-5; D possibly corresponds to TRBD1 (5 bases). Germline V gene sequence: CDR1 LNHDA, CDR2 SQIVND (reference sequence). The CDR3 extends over 16 amino acids. Between the trimmed V and J ends, which lost 6 bases and 0 bases, there was a span of 15 bases. DNA for the CDR3: TGTGCCAGTAGATGGGGCGGTGGGGATAGCAATCAGCCCCAGCATTTT. The encoded protein is CASRWGGGDSNQPQHF.